This TCR beta chain emerged from a study of CD8+ T cells in alopecia areata. Treatment: oral pan-JAK inhibitor, 5-10 mg twice daily. cDNA serving as the sequencing template came from extracted, reverse transcribed RNA. Assay used: immunoSEQ multiplex PCR; TCRdb lists only in-frame clones, some missing. Of approximately 110,000 clones listed, less than 75% are singletons. The germline gives CDR1 PRHDT, CDR2 FYEKMQ (reference sequence). Unmatched junction bases numbered 11, after V lost 5 bases and J lost 9 bases. This CDR3 contains 15 residues. The sequence came from a human donor with alopecia areata. The chain employs TRBV13 and TRBJ2-1; 9 bases map to TRBD2. This sample comprised CD8+ T cells sorted from blood, obtained at week 24, from a patient treated with tofacitinib. CDR3 amino acids: CASSPPSGGQVEQFF. The CDR3 DNA sequence: TGTGCCAGCAGCCCCCCCAGCGGGGGGCAGGTTGAGCAGTTCTTC.